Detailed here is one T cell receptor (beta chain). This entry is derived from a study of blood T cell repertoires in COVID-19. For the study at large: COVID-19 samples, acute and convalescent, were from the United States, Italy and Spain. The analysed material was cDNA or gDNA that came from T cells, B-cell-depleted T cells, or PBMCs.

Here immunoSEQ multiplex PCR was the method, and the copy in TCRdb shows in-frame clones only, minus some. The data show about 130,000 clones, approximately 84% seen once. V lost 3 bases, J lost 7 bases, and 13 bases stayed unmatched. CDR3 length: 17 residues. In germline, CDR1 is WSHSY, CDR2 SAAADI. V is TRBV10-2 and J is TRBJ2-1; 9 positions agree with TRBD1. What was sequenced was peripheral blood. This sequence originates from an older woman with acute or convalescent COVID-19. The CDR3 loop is CASSDNIGTGMRNEQFF. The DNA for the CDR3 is TGCGCCAGCAGTGACAATATTGGGACAGGGATGCGGAATGAGCAGTTCTTC.